This T cell receptor (beta chain) was profiled in a study of cytomegalovirus exposure and HLA in healthy donors. Study-level results: There were several of the most significant clusters that appeared linked to common viral pathogens in a later analysis.

Germline lookup yields CDR1 KGHSH and CDR2 LQKENI. The CDR3 spans 15 residues. Trimming cost V 3 bases and J 1 base, with 13 bases left between them. Researchers ran the PCR with 60 Vbeta and 13 Jbeta primers. Profiling relied on immunoSEQ multiplex PCR, and the TCRdb table lists in-frame clones only, not all of them. The sample yields fewer than 40,000 clones, 70% to 85% seen once. Concerning this clone: Its antigen remains unknown.

Sequencing was performed on PBMCs. The rearrangement joins TRBV18 to TRBJ2-7; TRBD2 might be the D (6 bases). The source of this sequence is a woman younger than 30 in good health and CMV-seronegative. CDR3 amino acids: CASSPPGLTSYEQYF. CDR3 bases: TGTGCCAGCTCACCCCCGGGACTTACGTCCTACGAGCAGTACTTC.